This T cell receptor beta chain was retrieved from a study of blood T cells in healthy people across ages. Study context: Through template switching, about one barcoded beta molecule was captured per two T cells, as measured in model experiments.

Through a sample-barcoded 5' primer and a J-beta primer mix, a second PCR was run for 7 to 11 cycles. In TCRdb, the 5' RACE reads were re-called with MiXCR into one record per CDR3 protein. The data hold 750,000 to 1,000,000 distinct CDR3 sequences, with almost 30% observed a single time. This clonotype was recorded at least ten times. The V and J ends lost 6 bases and 1 base, in that order; junction bases with no gene match: 4. Germline-derived CDR1 and CDR2 are MNHNS and SASEGT. The CDR3 contains 14 residues. This sample also appeared in a second study, on T cells of mothers and their children. That source reports: Related and unrelated pairs show TCR recombination output that thymic selection shapes similarly.

The chain carries TRBV6-1 and TRBJ2-7, with 9 positions matching TRBD1. The sample was blood. This sequence was found in a woman in her thirties or forties in good health. CDR3 DNA sequence: TGTGCCAGCAGAGGACAGGGGCCTTCCTACGAGCAGTACTTC. This sequence encodes CASRGQGPSYEQYF.